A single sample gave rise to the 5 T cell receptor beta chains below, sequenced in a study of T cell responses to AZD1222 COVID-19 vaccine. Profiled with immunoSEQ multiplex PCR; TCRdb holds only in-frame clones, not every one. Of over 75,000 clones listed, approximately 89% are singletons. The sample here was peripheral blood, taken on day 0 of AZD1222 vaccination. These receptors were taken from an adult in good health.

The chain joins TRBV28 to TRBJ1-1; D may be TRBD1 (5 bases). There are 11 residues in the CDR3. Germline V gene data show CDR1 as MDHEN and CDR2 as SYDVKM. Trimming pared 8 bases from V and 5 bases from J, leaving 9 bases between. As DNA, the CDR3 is TGTGCCAGCTTATCAGGGACTGAAGCTTTCTTT. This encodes CASLSGTEAFF.

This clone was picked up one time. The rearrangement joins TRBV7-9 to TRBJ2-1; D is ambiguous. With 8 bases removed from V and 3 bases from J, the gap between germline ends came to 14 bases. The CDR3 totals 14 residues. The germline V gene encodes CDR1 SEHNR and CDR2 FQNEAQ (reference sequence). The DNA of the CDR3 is TGTGCCAGCCAATCCTATGGCGGCTACAATGAGCAGTTCTTC. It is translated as CASQSYGGYNEQFF.

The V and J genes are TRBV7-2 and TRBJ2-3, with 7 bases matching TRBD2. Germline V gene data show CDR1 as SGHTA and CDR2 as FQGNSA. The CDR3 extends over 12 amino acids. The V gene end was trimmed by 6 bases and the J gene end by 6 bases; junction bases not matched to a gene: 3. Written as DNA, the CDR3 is TGTGCCAGCAGTCGACTAGCCGATACGCAGTATTTT. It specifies CASSRLADTQYF.

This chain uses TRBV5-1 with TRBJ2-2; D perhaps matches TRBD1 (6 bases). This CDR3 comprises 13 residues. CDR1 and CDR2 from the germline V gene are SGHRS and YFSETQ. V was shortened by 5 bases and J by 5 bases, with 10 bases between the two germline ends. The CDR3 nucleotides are TGCGCCAGCAGACCAGGGGTAACCGGGGAGCTGTTTTTT. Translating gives CASRPGVTGELFF.

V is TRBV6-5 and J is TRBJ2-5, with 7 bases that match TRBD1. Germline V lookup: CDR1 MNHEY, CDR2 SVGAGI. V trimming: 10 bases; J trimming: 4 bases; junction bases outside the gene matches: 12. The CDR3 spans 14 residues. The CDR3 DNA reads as TGTGCCACCACCAAAACAGGGGCCCCAGAGACCCAGTACTTC. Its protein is CATTKTGAPETQYF.